The entry below gives a single TCR beta chain sequence along with its context. The sample belongs to a study of multiple sclerosis patients with progressive multifocal leukoencephalopathy. Here immunoSEQ multiplex PCR was the method, and the copy in TCRdb shows in-frame clones only, minus some. The sample shows 25,000 to 35,000 clones, about 91% of them seen only once. Time point described: before natalizumab initiation. CDR1 and CDR2 from the germline V gene are SGHTA and FQGNSA. The CDR3 spans 14 residues. Trimming removed 1 base at V and 0 bases at J, with 6 bases between. J is TRBJ1-1 and V is TRBV7-2; D is unresolved. Material: PBMCs. This TCR derives from a man aged 25 to 45 with multiple sclerosis. The CDR3 here is CASSLGLMNTEAFF. The DNA of the CDR3 is TGTGCCAGCAGCTTAGGTCTTATGAACACTGAAGCTTTCTTT.